The 10 T cell receptor beta chains below all came from one sample that was sequenced in a study of beta chain features in type 1 diabetes. Study-wide findings and caveats: All four CD4+ subsets from Type 1 diabetes patients carried moderately but significantly shorter TCRB CDR3s.

These receptors' antigens are unknown. Reverse transcribing all isolated RNA meant expressed TCRB transcripts were sequenced. TCRdb's copy holds only in-frame clones and misses some; the assay was immunoSEQ multiplex PCR. The repertoire includes 300,000 or so clones, roughly 14% of them detected once, and roughly 0.015% sits in the top ten. The specimen sequenced was naive CD4+ T cells from blood. The receptor set was obtained from a woman aged 18-29 years with type 1 diabetes.

This clone occurred a few times. The chain joins TRBV9 to TRBJ1-1; perhaps TRBD1 as D (5 bases). Trimming removed 0 bases from V and 1 base from J, with 13 bases in between. The CDR3 runs 16 residues. CDR1 is SGDLS, CDR2 YYNGEE, per germline. CDR3: CASSVGRGGKNTEAFF. CDR3 nucleotide sequence: TGTGCCAGCAGCGTAGGTAGGGGCGGTAAGAACACTGAAGCTTTCTTT.

The chain uses TRBV11-2 and TRBJ2-1; 9 nucleotides agree with TRBD2. The ends lost 4 bases at V and 7 bases at J; junction bases unmatched: 17. Germline V gene sequence: CDR1 SGHAT, CDR2 FQNNGV. CDR3 length: 18 amino acids. CDR3 DNA sequence: TGTGCCAGCAGCTCCGTACCGCTATCTAGCGGGAACTATAATGAGCAGTTCTTC. As protein: CASSSVPLSSGNYNEQFF. The variable domain in full, completed from reference TRBV11-2 and TRBJ2-1, reads EAGVAQSPRYKIIEKRQSVAFWCNPISGHATLYWYQQILGQGPKLLIQFQNNGVVDDSQLPKDRFSAERLKGVDSTLKIQPAKLEDSAVYLCASSSVPLSSGNYNEQFFGPGTRLTVL.

J is TRBJ2-7 and V is TRBV5-5, with D maybe TRBD1 (6 bases). This CDR3 has 13 residues. CDR1 and CDR2 from the germline V gene are SGHKS and YYEKEE (reference sequence). V lost 2 bases and J 2 bases, leaving 8 bases between the germline ends. The DNA of the CDR3 is TGTGCCAGCAGCTTCGGACAGCCCTACGAGCAGTACTTC. It encodes CASSFGQPYEQYF.

The rearrangement uses TRBV18 and TRBJ1-2; TRBD1 is a possible D gene (6 bases). The CDR3 spans 16 residues. Germline V gene data show CDR1 as KGHSH and CDR2 as LQKENI. The V gene lost 2 bases and the J gene lost 0 bases, with 13 bases spanning the gap. The CDR3 region has the DNA TGTGCCAGCTCACCATCTTGGACAGAGCCTAACTATGGCTACACCTTC. Translating gives CASSPSWTEPNYGYTF.

This clone has a handful of counts. V is TRBV6-6 and J is TRBJ2-7; 7 bases match TRBD2. Germline V CDR1 and CDR2: MNHNY, SVGAGI (reference sequence). V was clipped by 5 bases and J by 6 bases; unmatched bases: 13. This CDR3 contains 15 residues. The CDR3 nucleotides read TGTGCCAGCAGTCGCCTTGCGGGAGTAGGCGGCGAGCAGTACGTC. This encodes CASSRLAGVGGEQYV.

This chain joins TRBV19 and TRBJ2-2; D might be TRBD1 (6 bases). Trimming shortened V by 6 bases and J by 6 bases, and 11 bases separated the two germline ends. Per germline, CDR1 LNHDA and CDR2 SQIVND (reference sequence). This CDR3 region has 13 residues. CDR3 protein: CASSPQGSGELFF. The CDR3 DNA sequence: TGTGCCAGTAGCCCCCAGGGGTCCGGGGAGCTGTTTTTT.

In its sample, this clone was seen a few times. This chain uses TRBV27 with TRBJ2-1; 9 nucleotides agree with TRBD1. Per the germline V gene, CDR1 is MNHEY and CDR2 is SMNVEV (reference sequence). With 3 bases clipped from V and 7 bases from J, the junction kept 1 base outside the gene matches. This CDR3 is built from 13 residues. The CDR3 region has the DNA TGTGCCAGCAGTTTGGACAGGGGTAATGAGCAGTTCTTC. Amino acids: CASSLDRGNEQFF.

This chain uses TRBV4-3 with TRBJ2-3; D is perhaps TRBD2 (7 bases). V lost 1 base to trimming and J lost 2 bases, with 13 bases between them. Germline values: CDR1 LGHNA, CDR2 YSLEER. This CDR3 region has 16 residues. The CDR3 bases are TGCGCCAGCAGCCAAGTCTGGGGGGGGCTCACAGATACGCAGTATTTT. It is translated as CASSQVWGGLTDTQYF.

The chain recombines TRBV11-2 with TRBJ2-7, with TRBD2 matching 14 bases. The V segment lost 5 bases and the J segment 7 bases; nucleotides outside the gene matches: 4. The germline CDR1 and CDR2 sequences are SGHAT and FQNNGV. The CDR3 is 14 amino acids. The CDR3 nucleotides are TGTGCCAGCAGCAAGGGGACTAGCGGGAGTGAGCAGTACGTC. This sequence encodes CASSKGTSGSEQYV.

This clone was seen more than once but under ten times. V gene TRBV19 combines with J gene TRBJ2-1; TRBD1 matches at 8 bases. Germline loops: CDR1 LNHDA, CDR2 SQIVND (reference sequence). Trimming took 7 bases from V and 5 from J; bases not matched to a gene: 7. The CDR3 loop spans 14 amino acids. The CDR3 sequence: CASTDRGRDNEQFF. Here the CDR3 DNA reads TGTGCCAGTACAGACAGGGGTAGGGACAATGAGCAGTTCTTC. The full variable domain, completed using reference TRBV19 and TRBJ2-1, is DGGITQSPKYLFRKEGQNVTLSCEQNLNHDAMYWYRQDPGQGLRLIYYSQIVNDFQKGDIAEGYSVSREKKESFPLTVTSAQKNPTAFYLCASTDRGRDNEQFFGPGTRLTVL.